What follows are 16 T cell receptor beta chains derived from one specimen sequenced in a study of vaccination and CD4 T cells after COVID-19. No antigen has been identified for these receptors. Scientists ran DNA taken from cultured CD4+ T cells through the Oncomine TCR Beta short-read assay for sequencing. TCRdb passed the PCR reads through MiXCR, listing each CDR3 protein once. This sample has 15,000 to 20,000 distinct CDR3 sequences; about 41% occur once, and the top ten carry roughly 7%. Treatment denoted: approximately 11-day PBMC culture with coronavirus spike peptide pools or control peptides (ViraFEST assay). The material was CD4+ T cells from blood, cultured in vitro, obtained after SARS-CoV-2 vaccination. These receptors were taken from a human donor who had recovered from COVID-19.

The chain combines TRBV25-1 with TRBJ1-1; TRBD1 is a possible D gene (5 bases). This CDR3 region has 15 residues. CDR1 MGHDK and CDR2 SYGVNS come from the germline V gene. Trimming took 6 bases from V and 5 from J, leaving 19 bases between them. The CDR3 DNA reads TGTGCCAGCAGATCGAGAGACAGCTTAATGACTGAAGCTTTCTTT. This gives the protein CASRSRDSLMTEAFF. The variable domain in full, with the rest retrieved from reference TRBV25-1 and TRBJ1-1, is EADIYQTPRYLVIGTGKKITLECSQTMGHDKMYWYQQDPGMELHLIHYSYGVNSTEKGDLSSESTVSRIRTEHFPLTLESARPSHTSQYLCASRSRDSLMTEAFFGQGTRLTVV.

The chain carries TRBV27 and TRBJ2-3, with a possible D match to TRBD2 (5 bases). Germline values: CDR1 MNHEY, CDR2 SMNVEV (reference sequence). Trimming left V 2 bases short and J 11 bases short, with 17 bases between. The CDR3 extends over 14 amino acids. CDR3 protein: CASSLTGSPRRQYF. As DNA, the CDR3 is TGTGCCAGCAGTTTAACGGGATCCCCGAGGAGGCAGTATTTT.

V and J are TRBV6-2 or TRBV6-3 and TRBJ2-1, with D maybe TRBD2 (5 bases). The germline V and J ends were trimmed by 0 bases and 5 bases, with 8 bases remaining between them. Per germline, CDR1 MNHEY and CDR2 SVGEGT. The CDR3 spans 14 residues. In DNA form, the CDR3 reads TGTGCCAGCAGTTACTCGAGGGTCCACAATGAGCAGTTCTTC. It specifies CASSYSRVHNEQFF.

The chain employs TRBV7-9 and TRBJ1-6; D not certain. The CDR3 extends over 15 amino acids. Germline CDR1 SEHNR, CDR2 FQNEAQ (reference sequence). V lost 6 bases to trimming and J lost 6 bases, with 15 bases between them. CDR3 region: CASRSRTAPNSPLHF. DNA for the CDR3: TGTGCCAGCAGGTCACGGACCGCGCCTAATTCACCCCTCCACTTT.

This chain uses TRBV30 with TRBJ1-5, with D tentatively TRBD1 (6 bases). The CDR3 has 16 amino acids. Germline loops: CDR1 GTSNPN, CDR2 SVGIG (reference sequence). V lost 0 bases and J lost 6, with 18 bases in between. Here the CDR3 DNA reads TGTGCCTGGAGTGTACGTCCCGGGGGCGCGGGTCAGCCCCAGCATTTT. Its translation: CAWSVRPGGAGQPQHF.

Only a few counts were recorded for this clonotype. The CDR3 sequence: CSASSEAGGPEQYF. The CDR3 bases are TGCAGTGCTAGCTCGGAAGCGGGGGGCCCCGAGCAGTACTTC. The chain has TRBV20-1 and TRBJ2-7, with 9 bases matching TRBD2. CDR1 and CDR2 from the germline V gene are DFQATT and SNEGSKA (reference sequence). Trimming removed 3 bases from V and 6 bases from J; junction bases left unmatched: 9. This CDR3 contains 14 residues.

The chain joins TRBV6-1 to TRBJ2-3; 7 bases are a match to TRBD2. This CDR3 has 15 residues. V dropped 8 bases and J dropped 1; count of bases not matched to a gene: 9. Germline V lookup: CDR1 MNHNS, CDR2 SASEGT. CDR3 DNA: TGTGCCAGCTCCAAGCGGGGCGCGGGCACAGATACGCAGTATTTT. It is translated as CASSKRGAGTDTQYF.

This clonotype was seen a handful of times. The chain is built from TRBV6-1 and TRBJ1-2; 7 bases line up with TRBD1. The CDR3 spans 14 residues. From germline, CDR1 is MNHNS and CDR2 SASEGT. V lost 7 bases to trimming and J lost 7 bases; unmatched junction nucleotides: 12. The DNA for the CDR3 is TGTGCCAGCACCCCCTCAGGGGGGGCGGGTGGCTACACCTTC. Its translation: CASTPSGGAGGYTF.

This clonotype was recorded a few times. The V call is TRBV27, the J call TRBJ2-5; D possibly matches TRBD1 or TRBD2 (5 bases each). V was cut by 3 bases and J by 6 bases, with 8 bases left in between. CDR1 MNHEY and CDR2 SMNVEV come from the germline V gene (reference sequence). CDR3 length: 12 amino acids. The CDR3 spells CASSFSGQTQYF. Written as DNA, the CDR3 is TGTGCCAGCAGTTTTTCGGGACAGACCCAGTACTTC.

This clonotype was detected a few times. This chain joins TRBV15 and TRBJ1-6; the D is unclear. Trimming removed 0 bases from V and 13 bases from J, with 16 bases in between. Germline CDR1 is LNHNV and CDR2 is YYDKDF (reference sequence). The CDR3 contains 15 residues. CDR3 nucleotide sequence: TGTGCCACCAGCAGAGATCAGGCAATCGGGCTTCCCCTCCACTTT. It is translated as CATSRDQAIGLPLHF.

The V and J genes are TRBV7-3 and TRBJ2-7; D gene unclear. The CDR3 runs to 13 residues. In germline, CDR1 is SGHTA, CDR2 FQGTGA. V gave up 5 bases and J gave up 6 bases, with 14 bases separating them. Here the CDR3 DNA reads TGTGCCAGCAGCCCAAATTTAGAATCCGAGCAGTACTTC. The encoded protein is CASSPNLESEQYF.

This chain joins TRBV6-2 or TRBV6-3 and TRBJ1-5, with D hard to call. The CDR3 consists of 19 residues. Trimming took 2 bases from V and 1 from J, leaving 21 bases between them. Germline lookup yields CDR1 MNHEY and CDR2 SVGEGT. The CDR3 region is CASSYHPRTSRWSNQPQHF. The DNA for the CDR3 is TGTGCCAGCAGTTACCACCCGAGGACGTCGAGGTGGAGCAATCAGCCCCAGCATTTT.

This clonotype was counted only a few times. This rearrangement joins TRBV28 to TRBJ1-3; D call uncertain. The CDR3 spans 15 residues. Trimming cost V 5 bases and J 0 bases, with 11 bases left between them. Germline loops: CDR1 MDHEN, CDR2 SYDVKM. CDR3 nucleotides: TGTGCCAGCAGTACGCTACTAAGCTCTGGAAACACCATATATTTT. Translated, it gives CASSTLLSSGNTIYF.

Only a few counts were recorded for this clonotype. The rearrangement uses TRBV5-4 and TRBJ2-6; TRBD2 matches 7 bases. The ends lost 4 bases at V and 2 bases at J; junction bases unmatched: 6. Looked up from germline, CDR1 is SGHNT and CDR2 is YYREEE (reference sequence). This CDR3 has 16 amino acids. This chain's CDR3 is CASSPGGGTGANVLTF. CDR3 bases: TGTGCCAGCAGCCCGGGGGGAGGAACTGGGGCCAACGTCCTGACTTTC. Variable domain in full (rest from reference TRBV5-4 and TRBJ2-6): ETGVTQSPTHLIKTRGQQVTLRCSSQSGHNTVSWYQQALGQGPQFIFQYYREEENGRGNFPPRFSGLQFPNYSSELNVNALELDDSALYLCASSPGGGTGANVLTFGAGSRLTVL.

This clonotype was observed a few times. V gene TRBV6-1 combines with J gene TRBJ2-7; D possibly uses TRBD1 or TRBD2 (5 bases each). In germline, CDR1 is MNHNS, CDR2 SASEGT. This CDR3 comprises 14 residues. V was cut by 6 bases and J by 1 base, with 13 bases left in between. CDR3 sequence reads: CASSQGRSSYEQYF. The CDR3 DNA sequence: TGTGCCAGCAGCCAGGGACGAAGTTCCTACGAGCAGTACTTC.

V and J are TRBV20-1 and TRBJ2-7; D might be TRBD2 (5 bases). Germline CDR1 and CDR2: DFQATT and SNEGSKA (reference sequence). V was pared by 5 bases and J by 2 bases, with 13 bases between. This CDR3 spans 13 amino acids. The chain's CDR3 is CSAQIGDTYEQYF. In DNA, the CDR3 is TGCAGTGCTCAAATCGGGGATACCTACGAGCAGTACTTC.